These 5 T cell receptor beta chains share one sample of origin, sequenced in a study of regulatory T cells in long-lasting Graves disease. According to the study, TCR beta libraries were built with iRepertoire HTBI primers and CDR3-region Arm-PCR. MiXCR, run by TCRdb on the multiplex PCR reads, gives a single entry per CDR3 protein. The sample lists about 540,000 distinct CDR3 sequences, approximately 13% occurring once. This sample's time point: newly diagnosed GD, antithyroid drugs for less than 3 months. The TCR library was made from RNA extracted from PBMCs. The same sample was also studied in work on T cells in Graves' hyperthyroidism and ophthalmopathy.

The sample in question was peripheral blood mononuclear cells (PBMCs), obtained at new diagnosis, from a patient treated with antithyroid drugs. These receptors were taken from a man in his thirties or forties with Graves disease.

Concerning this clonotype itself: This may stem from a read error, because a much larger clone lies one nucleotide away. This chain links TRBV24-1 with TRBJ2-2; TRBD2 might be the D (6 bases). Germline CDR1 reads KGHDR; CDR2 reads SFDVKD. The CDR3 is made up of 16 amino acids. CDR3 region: CATSDGGAHPGGELLF. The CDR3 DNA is TGTGCCACCAGTGATGGCGGGGCTCACCCCGGCGGGGAGCTGCTTTTT.

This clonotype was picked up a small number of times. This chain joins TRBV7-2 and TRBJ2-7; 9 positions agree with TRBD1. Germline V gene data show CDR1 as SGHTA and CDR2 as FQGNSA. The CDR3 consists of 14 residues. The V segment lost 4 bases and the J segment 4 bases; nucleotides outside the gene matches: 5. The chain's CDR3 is CASSSDRGGYEQYF. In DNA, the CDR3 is TGTGCCAGCAGCTCGGACAGGGGTGGGTACGAGCAGTACTTC.

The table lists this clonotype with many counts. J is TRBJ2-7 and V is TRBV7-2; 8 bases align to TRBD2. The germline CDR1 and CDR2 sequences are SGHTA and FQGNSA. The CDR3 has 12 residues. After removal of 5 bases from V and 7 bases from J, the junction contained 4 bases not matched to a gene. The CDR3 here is CASSKIAGEQYF. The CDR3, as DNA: TGTGCCAGCAGCAAAATAGCGGGAGAGCAGTACTTC.

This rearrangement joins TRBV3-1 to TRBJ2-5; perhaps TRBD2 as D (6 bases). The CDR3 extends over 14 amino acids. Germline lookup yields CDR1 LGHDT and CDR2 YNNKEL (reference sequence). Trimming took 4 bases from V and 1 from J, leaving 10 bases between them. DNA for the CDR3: TGTGCCAGCAGCCGGCAGCGGGCCCAAGAGACCCAGTACTTC. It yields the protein CASSRQRAQETQYF.

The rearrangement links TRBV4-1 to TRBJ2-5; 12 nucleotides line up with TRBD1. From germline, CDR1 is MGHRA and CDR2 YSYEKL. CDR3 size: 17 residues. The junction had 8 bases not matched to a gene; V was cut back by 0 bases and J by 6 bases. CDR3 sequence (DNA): TGCGCCAGCAGCCAAGACCCCCCGGGACAGGGGGCGAAGACCCAGTACTTC. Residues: CASSQDPPGQGAKTQYF.